This TCR beta chain emerged from a study of CD8+ T cells in alopecia areata. Study information: The drug, oral tofacitinib, was given to treated patients at 5 to 10 mg twice daily.

Collection of lesional scalp punch biopsies and peripheral blood was performed in alopecia areata patients. V shed 7 bases and J 2 bases; nucleotides not matched to a gene: 6. The length of the CDR3 is 15 residues. Germline values: CDR1 LNHDA, CDR2 SQIVND (reference sequence). General study points: Normal skin's resident alphabeta T cells are also sequenced in scalp samples.

Extraction of RNA preceded its reverse transcription into cDNA, which served as the sequencing template. Using immunoSEQ multiplex PCR, the repertoire was profiled, and TCRdb retains in-frame clones only, with some absent. The data contain about 150,000 clones, roughly 48% of them seen just once; the ten biggest clones take up approximately 7%. This clone occurred a few times. The antigen is undetermined. The rearrangement joins TRBV19 to TRBJ2-7; 12 bases align to TRBD2. This receptor was obtained from a human donor with alopecia areata. The sequenced sample was CD4+ T cells sorted from blood. The chain's CDR3 is CASTSGRAGTYEQYF. The CDR3 DNA sequence: TGTGCCAGTACTAGCGGGAGGGCCGGAACCTACGAGCAGTACTTC.